This TCR beta chain was captured by sequencing in a study of regulatory dendritic cells for organ transplantation (dated by TCRdb to the late 2010s). About the investigation overall: To make regulatory dendritic cells, monocytes were cultured with vitamin D3 on days 0 and 4, plus IL-10 on day 4. To evaluate the response of the DCs to a potent maturation-inducing agent, LPS was added to DC cultures on day 6. Before and after allostimulation with regulatory or mature dendritic cells, TCRbeta repertoires were sequenced from sorted naive and memory CD4+ and CD8+ T cells. Overall results and qualifications from the work: Of the resting subsets, the one holding the most alloreactive TCR clonotypes was memory CD8+ T cells. Sequencing was done in only two subjects, and the authors reported considerable heterogeneity between individuals in the alloreactive memory CD8+ T cell pool. Highly diverse repertoires were observed in naive CD4+ and CD8+ T cells, whereas lower diversity was observed in memory cells, and the most oligoclonal repertoires were found in memory CD8+ cells. Allostimulation expanded memory CD8+ clones in both subjects, but regulatory dendritic cells appeared to induce more limited expansion than mature dendritic cells.

Turning to this clone: Its cognate antigen has yet to be identified. The sample holds no much larger clone one base away, and base qualities are not on file.

Sorted T cell subsets were CFSE-labeled and co-cultured for about five days with allogeneic regulatory or mature dendritic cells at a 1:10 DC:T ratio. Naive T cells were sorted as CD45RA+ and memory T cells as CD45RO+ CD4+ or CD8+ cells by FACS. The T cells used for TCR sequencing were obtained from two healthy control subjects. Genomic DNA was extracted with the Qiagen DNeasy Blood & Tissue Kit. The TCRbeta CDR3 regions were amplified in a multiplexed two-step PCR with Vbeta-specific forward primers and Jbeta-specific reverse primers. The TCRbeta libraries were sequenced on an Illumina instrument via the immunoSEQ service. The study's processing was this. V, D and J genes were assigned using IMGT annotation, and counts were corrected for multiplex PCR bias using synthetic CDR3 analogues. In the immunoSEQ Analyzer, repertoire clonality was calculated as one minus the normalized Shannon entropy. Fisher's exact test with Benjamini-Hochberg false discovery rate control was used to define clonal expansion, with two-tailed P<0.01. TCRdb holds this immuneACCESS table with in-frame rearrangements only. Some clones are missing; in checked studies, unresolved V genes explain under half, and the rest has no known cause. D and trimming were read from the DNA, whereas the V and J calls and clone size are those reported in that table. The sample yields approximately 10,000 clones; 65% to 85% were counted once. The ten largest clones take up approximately 2.9% of the sample.

Per the germline V gene, SGHNT is the CDR1 and YENEEA is the CDR2. The CDR3 numbers 13 residues from cysteine through phenylalanine. Only the CDR3 portion is preserved as DNA: 39 bases, with reading frame beginning at the first base. Trimming takes 5 bases from V and 10 bases from J, and the germline ends sit 14 bases apart. The sequence was collected from a human donor in good health. Sequencing was performed on memory CD4+ T cells from blood cultured with regulatory dendritic cells. According to the study, the label for this sample's cell subset or site signals: CD45RO+ memory T cells. The rearranged chain carries TRBV11-3 and TRBJ2-2; no D gene can be assigned with confidence. The CDR3 region has the sequence CASSLSVYAELFF. The DNA sequence is TGTGCCAGCAGCCTGAGTGTCTACGCGGAGCTGTTTTTT.